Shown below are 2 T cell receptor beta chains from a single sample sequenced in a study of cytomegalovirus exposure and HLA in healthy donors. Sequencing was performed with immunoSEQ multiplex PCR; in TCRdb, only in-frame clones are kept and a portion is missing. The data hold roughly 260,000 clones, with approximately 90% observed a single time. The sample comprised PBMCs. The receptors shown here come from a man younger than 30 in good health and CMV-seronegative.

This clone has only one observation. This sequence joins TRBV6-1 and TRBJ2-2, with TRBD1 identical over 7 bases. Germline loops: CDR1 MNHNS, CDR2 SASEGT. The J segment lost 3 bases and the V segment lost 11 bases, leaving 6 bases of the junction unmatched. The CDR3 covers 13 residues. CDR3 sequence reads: CASQGQDTGELFF. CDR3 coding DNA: TGTGCCTCACAGGGGCAGGACACCGGGGAGCTGTTTTTT.

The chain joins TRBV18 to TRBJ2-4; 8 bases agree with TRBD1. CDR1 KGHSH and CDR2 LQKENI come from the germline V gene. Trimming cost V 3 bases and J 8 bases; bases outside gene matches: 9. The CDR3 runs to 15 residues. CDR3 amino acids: CASSPNVGQGDIQYF. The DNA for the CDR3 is TGTGCCAGCTCACCTAACGTCGGACAGGGTGACATTCAGTACTTC.